This T cell receptor (beta chain) was sequenced during a study of T cell repertoires in cytomegalovirus infection. Whole-study context: It was the public TCR beta signatures that indicated both CMV infection and matching HLA type. Study outcomes and limitations: Ex vivo, HLA-C-restricted CMV-specific TCR beta clonotypes prevailed over the rest of the response. Identification of carriers of CMV plus the relevant HLA was performed using cumulative public TCR beta family frequency.

This clonotype has only a few counts. Its matching antigen is unknown. TCRdb reanalysed the reads using MiXCR and keeps one entry per CDR3 protein. The sample lists around 740,000 distinct CDR3 sequences, 35% seen once, with about 2.8% in the top ten. The CDR3 consists of 16 residues. J gave up 7 bases and V 1 base, and 13 bases lay outside the gene matches. V gene TRBV12-3 or TRBV12-4 combines with J gene TRBJ2-7; TRBD1 matches 7 bases. Sequencing was performed on PBMCs. The clonotype comes from a human donor in good health (CMV status not recorded). Some clones in this sample may be carry-over from other donors' samples. CDR3 residues: CASSLGTGPTITEQYF. The CDR3 DNA sequence: TGTGCCAGCAGTTTAGGGACAGGCCCTACCATTACGGAGCAGTACTTC.